This T cell receptor beta chain was recorded in a study of blood T cell repertoires in COVID-19. Overall study: Nucleic acid was either cDNA or gDNA, and it came from T cells, B-cell-depleted T cells, or PBMCs.

The CDR3 is made up of 15 amino acids. V was clipped by 3 bases and J by 4 bases, with 14 bases between them. The germline CDR1 and CDR2 sequences are MNHEY and SMNVEV (reference sequence). As handled by the study authors: Amplification of reference gene primers provided the estimated nucleated cell counts. Data came from immunoSEQ multiplex PCR; TCRdb stores just in-frame clones and leaves some out. For V, J and clone size, that table is used; D and trimming come from the DNA. This sample has 150,000 to 200,000 clones, with over 85% found just once. This clone occurred once. The TCR was taken from a woman between 50 and 59 years old with acute or convalescent COVID-19. The chain couples TRBV27 to TRBJ2-3, with D tentatively TRBD1 (6 bases). Specimen: peripheral blood. CDR3 in DNA: TGTGCCAGCAGTTTGACAGGTGTTCGACCAGATACGCAGTATTTT. Amino acids: CASSLTGVRPDTQYF.